Below, 4 T cell receptor beta chains from the same sample are listed, as sequenced in a study of cytomegalovirus exposure and HLA in healthy donors. Sequenced by immunoSEQ multiplex PCR; TCRdb stores in-frame clones only, minus some. This sample carries 90,000 to 100,000 clones, around 88% of them seen once, and the ten largest clones take 3% to 4.5%. Sample: PBMCs. These TCRs come from a woman in her twenties or thirties in good health and CMV-seronegative.

The chain employs TRBV5-1 and TRBJ1-5, with 9 bases matching TRBD1. V was clipped by 4 bases and J by 4 bases; unmatched bases: 3. This CDR3 comprises 14 residues. Germline assignment: CDR1 SGHRS and CDR2 YFSETQ. The CDR3 DNA reads TGCGCCAGCAGCGCGGGACAGGGAAATCAGCCCCAGCATTTT. This sequence encodes CASSAGQGNQPQHF.

V is TRBV9 and J is TRBJ2-7; D unresolved. Germline values: CDR1 SGDLS, CDR2 YYNGEE. V lost 3 bases to trimming and J lost 0 bases, with 7 bases between them. CDR3 length: 13 residues. As DNA, the CDR3 is TGTGCCAGCAGCGGGGCCTACTCCTACGAGCAGTACTTC. It yields the protein CASSGAYSYEQYF. The full variable domain, its missing parts supplied by reference TRBV9 and TRBJ2-7, is DSGVTQTPKHLITATGQRVTLRCSPRSGDLSVYWYQQSLDQGLQFLIQYYNGEERAKGNILERFSAQQFPDLHSELNLSSLELGDSALYFCASSGAYSYEQYFGPGTRLTVT.

The V call is TRBV11-2, the J call TRBJ2-5; TRBD2 agrees at 7 bases. CDR1 and CDR2 (germline): SGHAT, FQNNGV. V lost 3 bases to trimming and J lost 9 bases; unmatched junction nucleotides: 7. The length of the CDR3 is 13 residues. CDR3 sequence reads: CASSFGGGSAQYF. The CDR3, as DNA: TGTGCCAGCAGCTTTGGGGGGGGATCGGCCCAGTACTTC. Together with reference TRBV11-2 and TRBJ2-5, the CDR3 gives the full variable domain: EAGVAQSPRYKIIEKRQSVAFWCNPISGHATLYWYQQILGQGPKLLIQFQNNGVVDDSQLPKDRFSAERLKGVDSTLKIQPAKLEDSAVYLCASSFGGGSAQYFGPGTRLLVL.

CDR3 DNA: TGTGCCAGCAGAATAGCGGGGGTACCTCGGGGGACAGATACGCAGTATTTT. Translation gives CASRIAGVPRGTDTQYF. The V call is TRBV2, the J call TRBJ2-3; TRBD2 matches 9 bases. The CDR3 runs to 17 residues. Germline trimming cut 6 bases from V and 3 bases from J; bases unmatched to any gene: 13. In germline, CDR1 is SNHLY, CDR2 FYNNEI.